These 6 T cell receptor beta chains were all obtained from the same sample, sequenced in a study of blood T cells in healthy people across ages. Through a sample-barcoded 5' primer and a J-beta primer mix, a second PCR was run for roughly 7 to 12 cycles. A single record per CDR3 protein comes from TCRdb applying MiXCR to the 5' RACE reads. The table includes 1.2 million to 1.5 million distinct CDR3 sequences, approximately 59% detected once. Sequences were obtained from blood. The receptor source for this set is a man aged 18 to 30 in good health.

This clonotype was picked up a small number of times. The genes are TRBV7-9 and TRBJ2-1; D is unclear. V was trimmed by 7 bases and J by 8 bases, leaving 12 bases between them. From germline, CDR1 is SEHNR and CDR2 FQNEAQ (reference sequence). The CDR3 has 12 residues. CDR3 DNA: TGTGCCAGCAACCGGAGATTCGATGAGCAGTTCTTC. This sequence encodes CASNRRFDEQFF.

The genes are TRBV7-2 and TRBJ1-4; D is ambiguous. Germline V gives CDR1 SGHTA, CDR2 FQGNSA. Deletions cut 2 bases from V and 0 bases from J, with 4 bases between. The CDR3 is 14 residues long. CDR3 amino acids: CASSLQTTNEKLFF. Written as DNA, the CDR3 is TGTGCCAGCAGCTTACAGACAACTAATGAAAAACTGTTTTTT.

V and J are TRBV6-5 and TRBJ2-5, with TRBD1 identical over 9 bases. V lost 4 bases and J lost 5; bases outside the gene matches: 11. CDR3 length: 16 amino acids. Germline loops: CDR1 MNHEY, CDR2 SVGAGI. CDR3 in amino acids: CASSLRTGQGGETQYF. The DNA for the CDR3 is TGTGCCAGCAGTTTGAGGACGGGACAGGGTGGCGAGACCCAGTACTTC.

J is TRBJ2-7 and V is TRBV15; D is uncertain. This CDR3 region has 16 residues. Trimming shortened V by 4 bases and J by 0 bases, and 16 bases separated the two germline ends. The germline V gene encodes CDR1 LNHNV and CDR2 YYDKDF (reference sequence). The CDR3 loop reads CATSTLLTLNSYEQYF. The CDR3 bases are TGTGCCACCAGCACCCTGCTGACCCTCAACTCCTACGAGCAGTACTTC.

The rearrangement uses TRBV20-1 and TRBJ2-7; tentatively, D is TRBD1 (5 bases). CDR3 size: 14 residues. V shed 2 bases and J shed 0 bases, with 11 bases lying between them. From germline, CDR1 is DFQATT and CDR2 SNEGSKA (reference sequence). The CDR3 DNA is TGCAGTGCTAGATATTCCCAGGGCTCCTACGAGCAGTACTTC. Amino acid sequence: CSARYSQGSYEQYF.

V gene TRBV3-1 combines with J gene TRBJ2-1; 8 nucleotides align to TRBD2. The CDR3 contains 16 residues. Trimming took 0 bases from V and 6 from J; bases not matched to a gene: 7. Per germline, CDR1 LGHDT and CDR2 YNNKEL (reference sequence). This chain's CDR3 is CASSQDPSGSLNEQFF. CDR3 in DNA: TGTGCCAGCAGCCAAGATCCCAGCGGGAGTCTCAATGAGCAGTTCTTC.